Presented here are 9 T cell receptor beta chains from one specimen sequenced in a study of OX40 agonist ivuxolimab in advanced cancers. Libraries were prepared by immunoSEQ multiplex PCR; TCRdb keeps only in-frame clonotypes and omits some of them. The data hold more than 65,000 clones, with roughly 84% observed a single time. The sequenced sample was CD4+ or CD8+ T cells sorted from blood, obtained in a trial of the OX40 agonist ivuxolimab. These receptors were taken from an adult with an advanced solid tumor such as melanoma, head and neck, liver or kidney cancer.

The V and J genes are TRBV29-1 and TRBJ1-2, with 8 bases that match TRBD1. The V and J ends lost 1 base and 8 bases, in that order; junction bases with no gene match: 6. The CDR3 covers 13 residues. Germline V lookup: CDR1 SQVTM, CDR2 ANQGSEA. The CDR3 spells CSVEGGQGLGYTF. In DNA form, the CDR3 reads TGCAGCGTTGAAGGTGGACAGGGCCTGGGCTACACCTTC.

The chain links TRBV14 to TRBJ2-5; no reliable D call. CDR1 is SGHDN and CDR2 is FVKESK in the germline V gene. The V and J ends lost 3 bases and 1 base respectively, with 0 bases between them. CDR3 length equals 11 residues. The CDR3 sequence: CASSHQETQYF. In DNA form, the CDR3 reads TGTGCCAGCAGCCACCAAGAGACCCAGTACTTC. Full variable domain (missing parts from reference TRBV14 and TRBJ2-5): EAGVTQFPSHSVIEKGQTVTLRCDPISGHDNLYWYRRVMGKEIKFLLHFVKESKQDESGMPNNRFLAERTGGTYSTLKVQPAELEDSGVYFCASSHQETQYFGPGTRLLVL.

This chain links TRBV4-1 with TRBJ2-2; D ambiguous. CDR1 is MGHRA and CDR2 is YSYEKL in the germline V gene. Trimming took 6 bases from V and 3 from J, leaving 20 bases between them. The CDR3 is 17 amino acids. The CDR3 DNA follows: TGCGCCAGCAGGGCGGTGGACCTCTTTGTCTACACCGGGGAGCTGTTTTTT. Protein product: CASRAVDLFVYTGELFF.

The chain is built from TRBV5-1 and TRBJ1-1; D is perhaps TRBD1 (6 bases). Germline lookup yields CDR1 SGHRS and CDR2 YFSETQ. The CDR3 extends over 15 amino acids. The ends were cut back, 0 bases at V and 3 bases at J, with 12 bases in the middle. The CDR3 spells CASSLESGADTEAFF. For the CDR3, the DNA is TGCGCCAGCAGCTTGGAGTCAGGGGCGGACACTGAAGCTTTCTTT.

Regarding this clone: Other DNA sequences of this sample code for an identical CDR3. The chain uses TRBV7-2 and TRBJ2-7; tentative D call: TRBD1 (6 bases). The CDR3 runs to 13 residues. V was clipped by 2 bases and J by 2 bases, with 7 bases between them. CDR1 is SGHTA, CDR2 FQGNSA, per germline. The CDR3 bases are TGTGCCAGCAGCTTAAGGGGGACCTACGAGCAGTACTTC. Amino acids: CASSLRGTYEQYF.

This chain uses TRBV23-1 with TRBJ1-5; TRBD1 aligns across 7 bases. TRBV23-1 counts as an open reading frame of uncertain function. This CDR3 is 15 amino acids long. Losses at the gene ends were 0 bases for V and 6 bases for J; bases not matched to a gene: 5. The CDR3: CASSQSTGEAQPQHF. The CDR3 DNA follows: TGCGCCAGCAGTCAATCTACAGGGGAGGCTCAGCCCCAGCATTTT.

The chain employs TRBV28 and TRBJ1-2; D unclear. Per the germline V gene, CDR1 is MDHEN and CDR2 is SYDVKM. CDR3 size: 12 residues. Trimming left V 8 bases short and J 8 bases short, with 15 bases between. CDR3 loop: CASVTGLRGYTF. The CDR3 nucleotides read TGTGCCAGCGTCACTGGACTGAGGGGCTACACCTTC.

CDR3 DNA sequence: TGTGCCAGCTCACCACTGGAAGGGAATCAGCCCCAGCATTTT. It encodes CASSPLEGNQPQHF. V usage is TRBV18 and J usage is TRBJ1-5, with no clear D. This CDR3 comprises 14 residues. From germline, CDR1 is KGHSH and CDR2 LQKENI. Trimming left V 1 base short and J 4 bases short, with 8 bases between.

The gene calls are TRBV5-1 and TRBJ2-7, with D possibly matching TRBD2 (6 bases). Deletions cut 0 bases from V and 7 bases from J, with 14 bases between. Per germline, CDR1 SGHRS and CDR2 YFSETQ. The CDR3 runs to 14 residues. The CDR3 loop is CASSLEREQREQYF. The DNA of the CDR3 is TGCGCCAGCAGCTTGGAACGGGAGCAACGAGAGCAGTACTTC.